In this sample, the clone carrying this T cell receptor (beta chain) turned up many times. This sample is drawn from a study of T-cell reconstitution after alpha-beta-depleted transplantation in children. Preparation of the TCRbeta library was carried out with unique molecular identifiers. Via MiXCR, TCRdb re-called the PCR reads, giving one row per CDR3 protein. The table shows about 240,000 distinct CDR3 sequences, with about 12% occurring only once. Trimming removed 0 bases from V and 5 bases from J, with 7 bases in between. The CDR3 extends over 13 amino acids. The germline CDR1 and CDR2 sequences are SGHNT and YENEEA.

This chain connects TRBV11-3 to TRBJ2-5; possible D gene TRBD2, 6 bases. Here the sequenced sample was PBMCs from the stem cell graft donor, taken from the stem cell graft. The receptor was derived from a human donor who donated a stem cell graft to a child with acute lymphoblastic leukemia. The CDR3 protein is CASSLDGRETQYF. The CDR3 nucleotides are TGTGCCAGCAGCTTAGATGGGAGGGAGACCCAGTACTTC.